This T cell receptor (beta chain) emerged from a study of T cell responses to AZD1222 COVID-19 vaccine. This clone was seen only once. The repertoire was sequenced with immunoSEQ multiplex PCR; TCRdb's copy has only in-frame clones and lacks some. The table has fewer than 100,000 clones, roughly nine tenths seen once. V gave up 5 bases and J gave up 5 bases, with 9 bases separating them. This CDR3 spans 13 amino acids. Germline-derived CDR1 and CDR2 are PRHDT and FYEKMQ (reference sequence). This chain connects TRBV13 to TRBJ2-2; D is undetermined. The starting material was peripheral blood, obtained 28 days after the second AZD1222 dose. The source is an adult who received the AZD1222 COVID-19 vaccine. The CDR3 region is CASSLPETGELFF. The DNA of the CDR3 is TGTGCCAGCAGCCTCCCAGAGACCGGGGAGCTGTTTTTT. Supplemented by reference TRBV13 and TRBJ2-2, the full variable domain reads AAGVIQSPRHLIKEKRETATLKCYPIPRHDTVYWYQQGPGQDPQFLISFYEKMQSDKGSIPDRFSAQQFSDYHSELNMSSLELGDSALYFCASSLPETGELFFGEGSRLTVL.